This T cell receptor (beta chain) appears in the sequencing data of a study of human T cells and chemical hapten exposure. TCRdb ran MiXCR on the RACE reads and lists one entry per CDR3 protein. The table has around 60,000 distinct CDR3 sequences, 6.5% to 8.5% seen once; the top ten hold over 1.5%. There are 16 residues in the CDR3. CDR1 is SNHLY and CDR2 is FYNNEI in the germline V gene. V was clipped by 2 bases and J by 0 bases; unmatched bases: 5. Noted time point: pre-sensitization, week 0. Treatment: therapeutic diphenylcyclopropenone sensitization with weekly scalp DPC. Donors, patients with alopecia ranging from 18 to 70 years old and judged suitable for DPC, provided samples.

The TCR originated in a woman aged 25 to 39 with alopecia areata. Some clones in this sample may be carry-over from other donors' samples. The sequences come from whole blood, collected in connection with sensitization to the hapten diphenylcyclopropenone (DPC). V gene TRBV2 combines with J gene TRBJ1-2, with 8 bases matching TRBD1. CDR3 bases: TGTGCCAGCAGTGAACAACCGACAGGGGCTAACTATGGCTACACCTTC. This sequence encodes CASSEQPTGANYGYTF.